Below, 8 T cell receptor beta chains from the same sample are listed, as sequenced in a study of T cell changes during pregnancy in multiple sclerosis. Produced via immunoSEQ multiplex PCR; TCRdb's table is partial and in-frame only. The sample lists about 71,000 clones, around 90% occurring once. The source material was peripheral blood, sampled in the third trimester of pregnancy. These receptor sequences come from a female donor with multiple sclerosis, enrolled in a pregnancy study.

This clone was seen a few times. The gene calls are TRBV10-3 and TRBJ1-1; D may be TRBD1 (5 bases). V was pared by 3 bases and J by 8 bases, with 7 bases between. From germline, CDR1 is ENHRY and CDR2 SYGVKD. The CDR3 loop spans 11 amino acids. DNA for the CDR3: TGTGCCATCAGTGAAGGGGAAGAAGCTTTCTTT. Its translation is CAISEGEEAFF.

This chain connects TRBV19 to TRBJ1-1; 10 nucleotides match TRBD1. The V gene's germline CDR1 is LNHDA and CDR2 SQIVND (reference sequence). V lost 4 bases to trimming and J lost 5 bases; unmatched junction nucleotides: 7. This CDR3 has 15 residues. The CDR3 nucleotides read TGTGCCAGTAGTAAACAGGGGACAGGGGTGACTGAAGCTTTCTTT. It is translated as CASSKQGTGVTEAFF.

This chain uses TRBV2 with TRBJ2-7; D is possibly TRBD1 (5 bases). V was pared by 7 bases and J by 5 bases, with 12 bases between. Germline V gives CDR1 SNHLY, CDR2 FYNNEI. The CDR3 length is 12 residues. The CDR3 protein is CASTKDSHEQYF. CDR3 nucleotide sequence: TGTGCCAGCACCAAAGACAGTCACGAGCAGTACTTC.

The sample holds one count of this clone. This sequence joins TRBV27 and TRBJ2-1; TRBD2 aligns across 8 bases. Germline V lookup: CDR1 MNHEY, CDR2 SMNVEV (reference sequence). The CDR3 has 16 residues. V lost 5 bases and J lost 6; bases outside the gene matches: 12. Written as DNA, the CDR3 is TGTGCCAGCAGTCGCCTAGGCCAGCGGGGGATCAATGAGCAGTTCTTC. Amino acid sequence: CASSRLGQRGINEQFF.

V is TRBV2 and J is TRBJ2-5, with a weak D call TRBD2 (5 bases). This CDR3 is 15 amino acids long. Germline V lookup: CDR1 SNHLY, CDR2 FYNNEI. Trimming removed 0 bases from V and 5 bases from J, with 13 bases in between. CDR3 loop: CASSEARARWETQYF. The CDR3 DNA reads TGTGCCAGCAGTGAAGCGAGGGCTAGATGGGAGACCCAGTACTTC.

The table lists this clone with a count of one. This chain uses TRBV6-5 with TRBJ1-4; unclear D gene. The length of the CDR3 is 15 residues. Germline V gene lookup returns CDR1 MNHEY and CDR2 SVGAGI. Trimming took off 0 bases at V and 8 bases at J, with 13 bases between the two ends. This CDR3 is CASSYSPASGEKLFF. CDR3 bases: TGTGCCAGCAGTTACTCCCCTGCCTCCGGGGAAAAACTGTTTTTT.

This clone appeared once. V is TRBV6-5 and J is TRBJ2-3, with 8 bases that match TRBD2. V lost 2 bases and J lost 1; bases outside the gene matches: 5. The germline V gene encodes CDR1 MNHEY and CDR2 SVGAGI. The CDR3 length is 16 residues. CDR3 DNA sequence: TGTGCCAGCAGTTACGGCGGGGGGCTGGGCACAGATACGCAGTATTTT. Translation: CASSYGGGLGTDTQYF.

The J gene is TRBJ2-7, the V gene TRBV4-1; 8 bases match TRBD2. The V segment lost 0 bases and the J segment 2 bases; nucleotides outside the gene matches: 6. From germline, CDR1 is MGHRA and CDR2 YSYEKL. The CDR3 runs 16 residues. Here the CDR3 DNA reads TGCGCCAGCAGCCAAGATAAAACTAGCGGACCCTACGAGCAGTACTTC. Encoded protein: CASSQDKTSGPYEQYF.